This is a list of T cell receptor beta chains from one sample in a study of neurological immune-mediated disorders. Each CDR3 protein is one row after TCRdb ran MiXCR on the 5' RACE reads. The sample lists about 59,000 distinct CDR3 sequences; roughly 3.5% were seen once. Sequencing was done on a sample of PBMCs. Receptor source: a woman in her twenties or thirties with multiple sclerosis. Each CDR3 is given with its conserved first and last residue. The order of the fields is clone size, D gene, V gene, J gene, CDR3 DNA, CDR3 protein. A D gene is named only where the DNA matches it firmly. Not all rows give a size; the values are once, few, many and, for expanded clones, a class.

>NA|NA|TRBV12-3/TRBV12-4|TRBJ2-5
TGTGCCAGCAGTTTAGCTGGCGGTTCAGGGACCCAGTACTTC
CASSLAGGSGTQYF
>many|NA|TRBV29-1|TRBJ2-2
TGCAGCGTTCAGACAGGGAGGACCGGGGAGCTGTTTTTT
CSVQTGRTGELFF
>many|TRBD1|TRBV7-8|TRBJ1-5
TGTGCCAGCAAGGTTTCAGGGGGCGGCAATCAGCCCCAGCATTTT
CASKVSGGGNQPQHF
>many|TRBD1|TRBV27|TRBJ1-2
TGTGCCAGCAGTTTATTCTTTAGGATCCAGGGGGACTATGGCTACACCTTC
CASSLFFRIQGDYGYTF
>many|NA|TRBV11-2|TRBJ2-3
TGTGCCAGCAGCTACGAGTGGGATACGCAGTATTTT
CASSYEWDTQYF
>many|NA|TRBV7-6|TRBJ1-3
TGTGCCAGCAGCCCCCAGATCTCTGGAAACACCATATATTTT
CASSPQISGNTIYF
>many|TRBD2|TRBV20-1|TRBJ2-2
TGCAGTGCTAGTGGTAGCGGGATCGCGACCGGGGAGCTGTTTTTT
CSASGSGIATGELFF
>many|NA|TRBV3-1|TRBJ1-6
TGTGCCAGCAGCCTTCAGGGGCAGGATGATTCACCCCTCCACTTT
CASSLQGQDDSPLHF
>many|NA|TRBV5-1|TRBJ2-3
TGCGCCAGCAGCAGAGACGTAGGAGATACGCAGTATTTT
CASSRDVGDTQYF
>many|NA|TRBV7-2|TRBJ2-5
TGTGCCAGCACATCCGGGACGGCTCAAGAGACCCAGTACTTC
CASTSGTAQETQYF
>many|NA|TRBV6-6|TRBJ2-7
TGTGCCAGCAGCAAAACATTAAACTACGAGCAGTACTTC
CASSKTLNYEQYF
>many|TRBD1|TRBV10-3|TRBJ1-4
TGTGCCTCCTCCCGAGGACAGGGGAATGAAAAACTGTTTTTT
CASSRGQGNEKLFF
>many|NA|TRBV4-1|TRBJ1-1
TGCGCCAGCAGTTTTCGGGGACATACGAACACTGAAGCTTTCTTT
CASSFRGHTNTEAFF
>NA|NA|TRBV11-2|TRBJ1-6
TGTGCCAGCAGCTTAATCCAGGGGAATTCACCCCTCAACTTT
CASSLIQGNSPLNF
>few|NA|TRBV20-1|TRBJ1-5
TGCAGTGCTAGAGCGTTTAAAACGGAGAGGCCCCAGCATTTT
CSARAFKTERPQHF
>many|TRBD1|TRBV7-3|TRBJ1-5
TGTGCCAGCAGCTTAACAGGGGGCGGGCCCCAGCATTTT
CASSLTGGGPQHF
>many|NA|TRBV15|TRBJ2-1
TGTGCCACCAGCGCACTACTGGGGGGCAGGAACAATGAGCAGTTCTTC
CATSALLGGRNNEQFF
>many|NA|TRBV12-3/TRBV12-4|TRBJ1-5
TGTGCCAGCAGACAGGTTGGGGGTGGGCAGCCCCAGCATTTT
CASRQVGGGQPQHF
>many|NA|TRBV5-1|TRBJ2-7
TGCGCCAGCTCCGAGAGTGTCGGCCCCTACGAGCAGTACTTC
CASSESVGPYEQYF
>many|NA|TRBV15|TRBJ2-7
TGTGCCACCAGCAGAGGTGGCGGGACCTACGAGCAGTACTTC
CATSRGGGTYEQYF
>many|TRBD1|TRBV12-3/TRBV12-4|TRBJ1-5
TGTGCCAGCAGGCTCCAGGGGGCGCGTGGTCAGCCCCAGCATTTT
CASRLQGARGQPQHF
>many|NA|TRBV7-2|TRBJ2-7
TGTGCCAGCAGCTTAGTGGGTGGCTCCTACGAGCAGTACTTC
CASSLVGGSYEQYF
>many|TRBD1|TRBV5-1|TRBJ2-2
TGCGCCAGCAGCTGGGGACAGGATACCGGGGAGCTGTTTTTT
CASSWGQDTGELFF
>many|NA|TRBV12-3/TRBV12-4|TRBJ2-4
TGTGCCAGCAGCCGGGAGACAGGGCGAGGAAACATTCAGTACTTC
CASSRETGRGNIQYF
>many|NA|TRBV15|TRBJ2-1
TGTGCCACCAGCAGACTCACAGCATTTTTAAGGAATGAGCAGTTCTTC
CATSRLTAFLRNEQFF
>many|TRBD1|TRBV20-1|TRBJ2-4
TGCAGTGCTCGACAGGGGGAGGATATCGCGGCCAAAAACATTCAGTACTTC
CSARQGEDIAAKNIQYF